This T cell receptor (beta chain) came from a study of T cells in localized non-small cell lung cancer (dated by TCRdb to 2020 to 2022). With regard to the full study: The study analyzed T cell repertoires of 200 to 250 early-stage NSCLC patients, comparing tumors and uninvolved tumor-adjacent lungs. The cohort comprised approximately 240 treatment-naïve NSCLC patients with resected, localized lung tumors. A mean age of around 66 years was recorded for the NSCLC patients, of whom roughly 130 were male and 95 to 110 were female. Results the study describes overall, beyond this receptor: Because multi-region tumor sequencing was not performed, intratumor heterogeneity could not be ruled out. Since the design was exploratory, TCR variables were selected using unadjusted p-values with no false-discovery rate correction. Uninvolved tumor-adjacent lung showed the highest T cell clonality, higher than tumor, which suggests more focused antigenic responses in the uninvolved tumor-adjacent lung. Of the top 100 tumor clones, a median of 57 were detected in paired uninvolved adjacent lung; 28 were also among that lung's top 100. Higher blood T cell density associated with longer overall survival, while higher adjacent-lung clonality associated with shorter survival.

On this clone itself: Its antigen has not been determined. The sample holds no much larger clone one base away, and base qualities are not on file.

The immunoSEQ Assay was used to sequence TCR beta CDR3 regions from DNA. On the study's bioinformatics: T cell density was computed as TCR beta template counts normalized to usable DNA estimated by amplifying housekeeping genes. The preseqR package was used to estimate richness by extrapolating to 400,000 templates for PBMC samples and to 120,000 templates for tissue samples. Clonality was defined by subtracting Pielou's evenness from one. To identify tissue-enriched TCRs, differential abundance testing was run on productive amino-acid clonotypes with a minimum total count of 5 and an alpha of 0.1. Repertoire overlap between compartments was quantified with the Jaccard Index and Morisita Overlap Index. TCR beta CDR3s were clustered by GLIPH together with public tetramer-defined viral CDR3s, and at least three viral sequences plus V-gene enrichment were required for viral motifs. Sourced from immuneACCESS, this table was stored by TCRdb with only in-frame sequences that have V and J called. A share of the clones is absent; for the studies checked, an unresolved V gene accounts for under half, and the remainder has no known explanation. The V and J calls and the clone size are those of that table, but D and trimming were determined from the DNA. For this sample there are 70,000 to 75,000 clones; approximately 88% appear just once. The top ten hold 1.3% of the sample.

At diagnosis, peripheral blood, uninvolved tumor-adjacent lung and tumor were collected and stored as a combination of fresh-frozen and FFPE material. For TCR repertoire profiling, blood samples were analyzed as peripheral blood mononuclear cells. CDR1 and CDR2 are drawn from the germline V gene: MNHEY, SVGAGI. The CDR3 spans 12 residues, from the cysteine through the phenylalanine. Of all the DNA, just the CDR3 is kept, 36 bases in frame from base 1. Ends trimmed: V by 2 bases, J by 6 bases; bases unmatched to a gene: 0. In this chain, TRBV6-5 is recombined with TRBJ2-7; 8 central nucleotides agree with TRBD2. This clonotype originated in a female donor of 60 years or more with stage I lung adenocarcinoma. Sequences were derived from peripheral blood, sampled before any cancer treatment. The CDR3 is CASSYAGGEQYF. The DNA sequence reads TGTGCCAGCAGTTACGCGGGGGGCGAGCAGTACTTC.